This entry concerns a single T cell receptor beta chain. The germline CDR1 and CDR2 sequences are SQVTM and ANQGSEA. The CDR3 runs 14 residues. V was clipped by 7 bases and J by 0 bases, with 14 bases between them. The sample comes from a study of blood T cell repertoires in COVID-19. On the study more broadly: Sample material is recorded as cDNA or gDNA derived from T cells, B-cell-depleted T cells, or PBMCs.

Source study methods: Cell counts per sample came from amplifying reference gene primers. Clones were read by immunoSEQ multiplex PCR, and TCRdb kept only the in-frame ones, dropping some. V, J and clone size reflect that table, while D and trimming were determined from the DNA. This sample has fewer than 120,000 clones, with 80% to 90% found just once. The chain is built from TRBV29-1 and TRBJ2-3; possible D gene TRBD2, 5 bases. The TCR originated in a woman in her sixties with acute or convalescent COVID-19. The sample consisted of peripheral blood. CDR3 sequence: CSGVARTSTDTQYF. The CDR3 DNA follows: TGCAGCGGCGTCGCGCGGACTAGCACAGATACGCAGTATTTT.